The 21 T cell receptor beta chains presented below share a single source sample, sequenced in a study of shared clonotypes between healthy human individuals. TCRdb's table, derived via immunoSEQ multiplex PCR, lists solely in-frame clones and lacks some. The sample includes over 750,000 clones, about 96% of them seen just once. CD45RO-negative CD8 cells positively selected for CCR7 made up the naive population, which excluded terminally differentiated effector memory CD45RA+ cells. Material for sequencing was naive CD8+ T cells sorted from blood. All receptors derive from a man aged 25 to 40 in good health.

The CDR3 coding sequence is TGTGCCAGCAGCCCATCAAGATTAGATACGCAGTATTTT. Translation gives CASSPSRLDTQYF. V and J are TRBV9 and TRBJ2-3; no definite D call. CDR1 SGDLS and CDR2 YYNGEE come from the germline V gene. V lost 4 bases and J 5 bases, leaving 11 bases between the germline ends. This CDR3 spans 13 amino acids.

The chain carries TRBV7-6 and TRBJ2-3, with 10 bases that match TRBD2. Unmatched junction bases numbered 11, after V lost 0 bases and J lost 2 bases. This CDR3 contains 19 residues. Germline V gives CDR1 SGHVS, CDR2 FNYEAQ. CDR3 bases: TGTGCCAGCAGCTTAGCGCCCCGGACTAGCGGCCCCATCACAGATACGCAGTATTTT. As protein: CASSLAPRTSGPITDTQYF.

CDR3 in amino acids: CASSLPGLAGNTGELFF. As DNA, the CDR3 is TGTGCCAGCAGCTTACCGGGACTAGCGGGCAACACCGGGGAGCTGTTTTTT. The gene calls are TRBV11-3 and TRBJ2-2; TRBD2 agrees at 12 bases. Germline CDR1 and CDR2: SGHNT and YENEEA. The CDR3 is 17 residues long. J lost 2 bases, V lost 2 bases, and 3 bases had no gene match.

The chain joins TRBV18 to TRBJ2-7; 7 bases match TRBD1. The CDR3 has 13 amino acids. Germline V gene lookup returns CDR1 KGHSH and CDR2 LQKENI. The V segment lost 5 bases and the J segment 2 bases; nucleotides outside the gene matches: 3. As DNA, the CDR3 is TGTGCCAGCTCAGAAGACAGGGCCTACGAGCAGTACTTC. It yields the protein CASSEDRAYEQYF.

V gene TRBV4-3 combines with J gene TRBJ2-7; no firm D call. V lost 1 base to trimming and J lost 4 bases, with 8 bases between them. The CDR3 spans 13 residues. The germline V gene encodes CDR1 LGHNA and CDR2 YSLEER. CDR3 loop: CASSQGWGYEQYF. The CDR3 DNA is TGCGCCAGCAGCCAAGGATGGGGTTACGAGCAGTACTTC.

The rearrangement links TRBV5-1 to TRBJ2-7, with TRBD2 matching over 9 bases. After removal of 3 bases from V and 3 bases from J, the junction contained 7 bases not matched to a gene. This CDR3 comprises 15 residues. Germline V CDR1 and CDR2: SGHRS, YFSETQ. In DNA form, the CDR3 reads TGCGCCAGCAGCTCCTTTAGCGGGAGCGTCTACGAGCAGTACTTC. Translation: CASSSFSGSVYEQYF.

The chain uses TRBV5-1 and TRBJ2-5, with no clear D. Deletions cut 1 base from V and 0 bases from J, with 7 bases between. This CDR3 region has 14 residues. Germline V gene lookup returns CDR1 SGHRS and CDR2 YFSETQ. This chain's CDR3 is CASSLLENQETQYF. CDR3 nucleotide sequence: TGCGCCAGCAGCTTGTTAGAGAACCAAGAGACCCAGTACTTC. Together with reference TRBV5-1 and TRBJ2-5, the CDR3 gives the full variable domain: KAGVTQTPRYLIKTRGQQVTLSCSPISGHRSVSWYQQTPGQGLQFLFEYFSETQRNKGNFPGRFSGRQFSNSRSEMNVSTLELGDSALYLCASSLLENQETQYFGPGTRLLVL.

The CDR3 bases are TGTGCCAGCAGCCCCCAACCGGGACAGGGGAGGGAGACCCAGTACTTC. Its protein product is CASSPQPGQGRETQYF. The V gene is TRBV7-9, the J gene TRBJ2-5; TRBD1 aligns across 10 bases. The germline V gene has CDR1 SEHNR and CDR2 FQNEAQ (reference sequence). The CDR3 runs 16 residues. Trimming at V came to 5 bases and at J to 5 bases, leaving 11 bases not matched to a gene.

The chain recombines TRBV25-1 with TRBJ1-2; 7 positions agree with TRBD1. Germline CDR1 is MGHDK and CDR2 is SYGVNS. The CDR3 consists of 11 residues. Unmatched junction bases numbered 5, after V lost 10 bases and J lost 6 bases. The DNA of the CDR3 is TGTGCCATCGAGGGGGCCCATGGCTACACCTTC. Residues: CAIEGAHGYTF.

The CDR3 nucleotides read TGTGCCAGCAGCCCCGGACTAGCGGGACGATTTGGCACAGATACGCAGTATTTT. Translated, it gives CASSPGLAGRFGTDTQYF. The chain has TRBV7-9 and TRBJ2-3; 12 bases align to TRBD2. Germline CDR1 and CDR2: SEHNR and FQNEAQ (reference sequence). The CDR3 totals 18 residues. Trimming cost V 5 bases and J 1 base; bases outside gene matches: 10.

V gene TRBV7-9 combines with J gene TRBJ2-7; 9 bases agree with TRBD2. This CDR3 has 15 amino acids. V shed 5 bases and J 1 base; nucleotides not matched to a gene: 6. Germline lookup yields CDR1 SEHNR and CDR2 FQNEAQ (reference sequence). In nucleotides, the CDR3 is TGTGCCAGCAGCCCAACTAGCGGGCGATCCTACGAGCAGTACTTC. Protein: CASSPTSGRSYEQYF.

Worth noting for this clone: Other DNA sequences within the sample encode an identical CDR3. The genes are TRBV5-4 and TRBJ2-3, with no clear D. Germline V gene lookup returns CDR1 SGHNT and CDR2 YYREEE (reference sequence). The germline V and J ends were trimmed by 5 bases and 3 bases, with 4 bases remaining between them. This CDR3 spans 11 amino acids. The CDR3 protein is CASSLTDTQYF. In DNA, the CDR3 is TGTGCCAGCAGTCTGACAGATACGCAGTATTTT. Together with reference TRBV5-4 and TRBJ2-3, the CDR3 gives the full variable domain: ETGVTQSPTHLIKTRGQQVTLRCSSQSGHNTVSWYQQALGQGPQFIFQYYREEENGRGNFPPRFSGLQFPNYSSELNVNALELDDSALYLCASSLTDTQYFGPGTRLTVL.

This clone came up once. The gene calls are TRBV5-4 and TRBJ2-3, with 9 bases lining up with TRBD2. Looked up from germline, CDR1 is SGHNT and CDR2 is YYREEE (reference sequence). After removal of 1 base from V and 1 base from J, the junction contained 1 base not matched to a gene. The CDR3 loop spans 15 amino acids. As DNA, the CDR3 is TGTGCCAGCAGCTTGAGGACTAGCGGCACAGATACGCAGTATTTT. This codes for CASSLRTSGTDTQYF.

The CDR3: CASSVDGEVRTDTQYF. CDR3 nucleotides: TGTGCCAGCAGCGTAGACGGGGAGGTGAGAACAGATACGCAGTATTTT. This rearrangement joins TRBV9 to TRBJ2-3; D may be TRBD2 (6 bases). The germline V gene has CDR1 SGDLS and CDR2 YYNGEE. V lost 0 bases and J lost 3, with 14 bases in between. The CDR3 has 16 amino acids.

This chain's CDR3 is CAGLRQGPQETQYF. Here the CDR3 DNA reads TGTGCCGGCTTAAGACAGGGCCCCCAAGAGACCCAGTACTTC. The V call is TRBV7-9, the J call TRBJ2-5; 7 nucleotides match TRBD1. After removal of 11 bases from V and 1 base from J, the junction contained 10 bases not matched to a gene. The germline gives CDR1 SEHNR, CDR2 FQNEAQ (reference sequence). There are 14 residues in the CDR3.

V and J are TRBV27 and TRBJ2-7; D not certain. Looked up from germline, CDR1 is MNHEY and CDR2 is SMNVEV (reference sequence). The length of the CDR3 is 11 residues. Trimming removed 8 bases from V and 7 bases from J, with 12 bases in between. The DNA for the CDR3 is TGTGCCAGCTTCAGGTTGGGAGAGCAGTACTTC. It yields the protein CASFRLGEQYF.

This chain uses TRBV27 with TRBJ2-5, with 13 bases aligning to TRBD2. The CDR3 contains 14 residues. CDR1 MNHEY and CDR2 SMNVEV come from the germline V gene (reference sequence). V lost 6 bases and J lost 5; bases outside the gene matches: 3. This chain's CDR3 is CASRLAGGPETQYF. CDR3 DNA sequence: TGTGCCAGCAGACTAGCGGGAGGGCCGGAGACCCAGTACTTC.

Comments on this clone: This sample also contains other DNA sequences that code for the same CDR3. The rearrangement joins TRBV9 to TRBJ2-1; D unclear. V shed 0 bases and J shed 4 bases, with 5 bases lying between them. The CDR3 contains 13 residues. Germline assignment: CDR1 SGDLS and CDR2 YYNGEE. This CDR3 reads CASSVDDYNEQFF. CDR3 coding DNA: TGTGCCAGCAGCGTAGATGATTACAATGAGCAGTTCTTC.

This chain connects TRBV28 to TRBJ2-7, with TRBD1 as a possible D gene (6 bases). Between the trimmed V and J ends, which lost 7 bases and 3 bases, there was a span of 10 bases. CDR3 size: 12 residues. In germline, CDR1 is MDHEN, CDR2 SYDVKM. The chain's CDR3 is CASTQGNYEQYF. Written as DNA, the CDR3 is TGTGCCAGCACACAGGGAAACTACGAGCAGTACTTC.

The chain is built from TRBV7-9 and TRBJ2-2, with unresolved D. This CDR3 spans 14 amino acids. Looked up from germline, CDR1 is SEHNR and CDR2 is FQNEAQ (reference sequence). V lost 8 bases, J lost 2 bases, and 12 bases lay in between. CDR3: CASEGFPNTGELFF. CDR3 coding DNA: TGTGCCAGCGAAGGGTTTCCAAACACCGGGGAGCTGTTTTTT.

J is TRBJ2-1 and V is TRBV4-3, with D perhaps given as TRBD1 or TRBD2 (5 bases each). V lost 4 bases and J lost 4, with 11 bases in between. The CDR3 has 14 residues. Germline lookup yields CDR1 LGHNA and CDR2 YSLEER. CDR3 coding DNA: TGCGCCAGCAGCCCCTGGGACGCTTACAATGAGCAGTTCTTC. Translated, it gives CASSPWDAYNEQFF.